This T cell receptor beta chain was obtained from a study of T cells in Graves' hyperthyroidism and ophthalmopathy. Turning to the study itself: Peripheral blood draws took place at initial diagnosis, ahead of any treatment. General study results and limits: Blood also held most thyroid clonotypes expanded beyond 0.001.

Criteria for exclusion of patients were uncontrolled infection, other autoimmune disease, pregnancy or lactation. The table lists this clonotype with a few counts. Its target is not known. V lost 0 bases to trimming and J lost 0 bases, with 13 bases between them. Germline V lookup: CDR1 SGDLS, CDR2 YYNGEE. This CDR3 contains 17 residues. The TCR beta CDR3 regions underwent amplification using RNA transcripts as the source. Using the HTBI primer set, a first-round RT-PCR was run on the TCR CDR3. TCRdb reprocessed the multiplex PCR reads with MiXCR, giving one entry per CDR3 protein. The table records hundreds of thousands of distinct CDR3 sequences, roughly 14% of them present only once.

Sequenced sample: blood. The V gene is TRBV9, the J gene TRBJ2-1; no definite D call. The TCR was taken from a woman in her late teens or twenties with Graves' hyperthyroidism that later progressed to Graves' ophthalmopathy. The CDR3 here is CASSVASTRSSYNEQFF. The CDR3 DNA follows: TGTGCCAGCAGCGTAGCGAGTACGAGATCCTCCTACAATGAGCAGTTCTTC.